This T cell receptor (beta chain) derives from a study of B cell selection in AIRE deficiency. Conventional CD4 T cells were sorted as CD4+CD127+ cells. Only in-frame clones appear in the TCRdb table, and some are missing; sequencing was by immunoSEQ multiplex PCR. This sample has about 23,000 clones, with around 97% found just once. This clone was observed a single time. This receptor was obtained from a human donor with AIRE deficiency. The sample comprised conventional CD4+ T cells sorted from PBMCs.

CDR3 region: CASSLGAGQETQYF. DNA of the CDR3: TGTGCCAGCAGCTTAGGGGCAGGGCAAGAGACCCAGTACTTC. V gene TRBV7-9 combines with J gene TRBJ2-5; D might be TRBD1 (5 bases). The length of the CDR3 is 14 residues. The germline gives CDR1 SEHNR, CDR2 FQNEAQ (reference sequence). Trimming took 1 base from V and 2 from J, leaving 8 bases between them.